The next 23 T cell receptor beta chains were all read from a single sample in a study of T cells in localized non-small cell lung cancer. The table came from immunoSEQ multiplex PCR; TCRdb's copy has only in-frame clones and leaves some out. The table has fewer than 20,000 clones, around 88% seen once. Sample: peripheral blood, taken before any cancer treatment. The receptors derive from an older male donor with stage III lung adenocarcinoma.

This chain links TRBV19 with TRBJ1-1; D ambiguous. The ends were cut back, 0 bases at V and 3 bases at J, with 2 bases in the middle. The CDR3 spans 12 residues. Per the germline V gene, CDR1 is LNHDA and CDR2 is SQIVND (reference sequence). The CDR3 DNA sequence: TGTGCCAGTAGTATAGAGCACACTGAAGCTTTCTTT. It translates to CASSIEHTEAFF.

V and J are TRBV29-1 and TRBJ2-7; TRBD1 agrees at 7 bases. The CDR3 contains 13 residues. Germline V CDR1 and CDR2: SQVTM, ANQGSEA. With V trimmed by 7 bases and J by 3 bases, 9 bases remained unmatched. This chain's CDR3 is CSARKGQNYEQYF. In DNA, the CDR3 is TGCAGCGCACGTAAGGGACAGAACTACGAGCAGTACTTC.

V usage is TRBV6-1 and J usage is TRBJ2-7; possibly TRBD1 or TRBD2 for D (5 bases each). Per the germline V gene, CDR1 is MNHNS and CDR2 is SASEGT. Trimming cost V 10 bases and J 4 bases, with 20 bases left between them. The CDR3 totals 14 residues. CDR3 amino acids: CATRGDQGLYEQYF. DNA of the CDR3: TGTGCCACCCGAGGGGACCAAGGCCTTTACGAGCAGTACTTC.

The chain is built from TRBV5-6 and TRBJ1-4; D possibly corresponds to TRBD1 (6 bases). The length of the CDR3 is 15 residues. Germline V gene sequence: CDR1 SGHDT, CDR2 YYEEEE. V was shortened by 2 bases and J by 0 bases, with 8 bases between the two germline ends. The CDR3 DNA reads as TGTGCCAGCAGCTTCTGGACAGCAACTAATGAAAAACTGTTTTTT. Translated, it gives CASSFWTATNEKLFF.

The CDR3 nucleotides read TGTGCCATCAGTGAGTCGGCTAGCGGGGGAGAGACCCAGTACTTC. It specifies CAISESASGGETQYF. The rearrangement joins TRBV10-3 to TRBJ2-5, with 10 nucleotides matching TRBD2. V lost 0 bases, J lost 4 bases, and 2 bases stayed unmatched. Germline CDR1 ENHRY, CDR2 SYGVKD. The CDR3 contains 15 residues.

The chain uses TRBV19 and TRBJ1-1, with 11 bases fitting TRBD1. V shed 5 bases and J 4 bases; nucleotides not matched to a gene: 6. Germline values: CDR1 LNHDA, CDR2 SQIVND (reference sequence). This CDR3 is built from 15 residues. This CDR3 reads CASSGRDRGSTEAFF. In DNA form, the CDR3 reads TGTGCCAGTAGTGGCCGGGACAGGGGGAGCACTGAAGCTTTCTTT. The full variable domain, with the rest looked up from reference TRBV19 and TRBJ1-1, is DGGITQSPKYLFRKEGQNVTLSCEQNLNHDAMYWYRQDPGQGLRLIYYSQIVNDFQKGDIAEGYSVSREKKESFPLTVTSAQKNPTAFYLCASSGRDRGSTEAFFGQGTRLTVV.

The rearrangement uses TRBV5-5 and TRBJ2-7, with D unclear. This CDR3 region has 13 residues. Between the trimmed V and J ends, which lost 4 bases and 2 bases, there was a span of 10 bases. Germline CDR1 reads SGHKS; CDR2 reads YYEKEE (reference sequence). For the CDR3, the DNA is TGTGCCAGCAGCCCGAGACCGGCCTACGAGCAGTACTTC. Amino acid sequence: CASSPRPAYEQYF.

The chain joins TRBV7-8 to TRBJ1-1, with D possibly matching TRBD1 (5 bases). Germline V gene sequence: CDR1 SGHVS, CDR2 FQNEAQ. This CDR3 spans 15 amino acids. V gave up 3 bases and J gave up 0 bases, with 11 bases separating them. The chain's CDR3 is CASSLGLFVNTEAFF. CDR3 bases: TGTGCCAGCAGCTTGGGACTTTTTGTGAACACTGAAGCTTTCTTT.

The chain combines TRBV6-5 with TRBJ1-1; 7 bases line up with TRBD1. The germline V gene encodes CDR1 MNHEY and CDR2 SVGAGI. The CDR3 has 13 residues. Trimming cost V 7 bases and J 5 bases; bases outside gene matches: 7. This CDR3 reads CASIDRVKTEAFF. The CDR3 coding sequence is TGTGCCAGCATTGACAGGGTCAAAACTGAAGCTTTCTTT.

The chain employs TRBV5-5 and TRBJ2-3, with no clear D. CDR1 is SGHKS, CDR2 YYEKEE, per germline (reference sequence). The CDR3 has 14 amino acids. Trimming stripped 1 base from V and 6 bases from J, with 12 bases between. This CDR3 is CASSLSQPWDTQYF. The DNA of the CDR3 is TGTGCCAGCAGCTTGTCCCAGCCTTGGGATACGCAGTATTTT.

V is TRBV5-1 and J is TRBJ2-2; D remains ambiguous. V lost 0 bases and J 0 bases, leaving 6 bases between the germline ends. The CDR3 runs to 15 residues. Per the germline V gene, CDR1 is SGHRS and CDR2 is YFSETQ. The CDR3 DNA reads as TGCGCCAGCAGCTTGGGACATTCGAACACCGGGGAGCTGTTTTTT. It encodes CASSLGHSNTGELFF. Filled out from reference TRBV5-1 and TRBJ2-2, the complete variable domain reads KAGVTQTPRYLIKTRGQQVTLSCSPISGHRSVSWYQQTPGQGLQFLFEYFSETQRNKGNFPGRFSGRQFSNSRSEMNVSTLELGDSALYLCASSLGHSNTGELFFGEGSRLTVL.

This rearrangement joins TRBV13 to TRBJ1-2; D gene ambiguous. The CDR3 totals 15 residues. Between the trimmed V and J ends, which lost 0 bases and 0 bases, there was a span of 8 bases. Germline CDR1 PRHDT, CDR2 FYEKMQ (reference sequence). CDR3 sequence reads: CASSLGPPANYGYTF. In DNA form, the CDR3 reads TGTGCCAGCAGCTTAGGTCCACCAGCTAACTATGGCTACACCTTC.

Remarks on this clone: Relative to the germline gene, one junction end is altered; a read error may explain this. The CDR3 region is CASARQVGDHPQHF. As DNA, the CDR3 is TGTGCCAGCGCCCGGCAGGTTGGGGATCATCCCCAGCATTTT. V is TRBV19 and J is TRBJ1-5, with D unclear. Germline V gene data show CDR1 as LNHDA and CDR2 as SQIVND (reference sequence). This CDR3 contains 14 residues.

The rearrangement links TRBV6-1 to TRBJ2-7; D might be TRBD1 (6 bases). V shed 0 bases and J shed 3 bases, with 9 bases lying between them. CDR1 and CDR2 (germline): MNHNS, SASEGT. This CDR3 is built from 14 residues. CDR3 amino acids: CASSEAGQYYEQYF. The DNA for the CDR3 is TGTGCCAGCAGTGAAGCCGGACAGTACTACGAGCAGTACTTC.

This chain connects TRBV27 to TRBJ2-2, with D perhaps TRBD1 (5 bases). Trimming took off 0 bases at V and 3 bases at J, with 5 bases between the two ends. CDR1 is MNHEY, CDR2 SMNVEV, per germline (reference sequence). This CDR3 region has 14 residues. This CDR3 is CASSLSTDTGELFF. The CDR3 DNA reads as TGTGCCAGCAGTTTATCGACAGACACCGGGGAGCTGTTTTTT.

The chain carries TRBV9 and TRBJ2-1; D is unresolved. Trimming shortened V by 4 bases and J by 6 bases, and 14 bases separated the two germline ends. The germline V gene has CDR1 SGDLS and CDR2 YYNGEE. The CDR3 runs to 14 residues. CDR3 protein: CASSPRFLSNEQFF. As DNA, the CDR3 is TGTGCCAGCAGCCCCCGATTCCTGAGCAATGAGCAGTTCTTC. The variable domain in full, completed from reference TRBV9 and TRBJ2-1, reads DSGVTQTPKHLITATGQRVTLRCSPRSGDLSVYWYQQSLDQGLQFLIQYYNGEERAKGNILERFSAQQFPDLHSELNLSSLELGDSALYFCASSPRFLSNEQFFGPGTRLTVL.

The V call is TRBV18, the J call TRBJ1-1; tentative D call: TRBD1 (5 bases). Germline lookup yields CDR1 KGHSH and CDR2 LQKENI. Trimming took off 3 bases at V and 3 bases at J, with 11 bases between the two ends. The CDR3 has 14 residues. CDR3: CASSPRRGDTEAFF. Here the CDR3 DNA reads TGTGCCAGCTCACCTCGTCGAGGGGACACTGAAGCTTTCTTT. Full variable domain (outside the CDR3, taken from reference TRBV18 and TRBJ1-1): NAGVMQNPRHLVRRRGQEARLRCSPMKGHSHVYWYRQLPEEGLKFMVYLQKENIIDESGMPKERFSAEFPKEGPSILRIQQVVRGDSAAYFCASSPRRGDTEAFFGQGTRLTVV.

The V gene is TRBV6-5, the J gene TRBJ2-7; possibly TRBD2 for D (5 bases). Trimming stripped 0 bases from V and 3 bases from J, with 9 bases between. Per the germline V gene, CDR1 is MNHEY and CDR2 is SVGAGI. CDR3 length: 14 amino acids. For the CDR3, the DNA is TGTGCCAGCAGTTACTCCCACGGGGTCTACGAGCAGTACTTC. Translating gives CASSYSHGVYEQYF.

The rearrangement joins TRBV5-1 to TRBJ1-6; 9 nucleotides line up with TRBD1. V was clipped by 4 bases and J by 10 bases; unmatched bases: 12. The germline V gene encodes CDR1 SGHRS and CDR2 YFSETQ. This CDR3 has 16 residues. This CDR3 reads CASSVTGTGRISPLHF. CDR3 DNA: TGCGCCAGCAGCGTGACCGGGACAGGGCGTATCTCACCCCTCCACTTT.

The rearrangement joins TRBV6-1 to TRBJ1-1, with 7 bases lining up with TRBD1. The J segment lost 3 bases and the V segment lost 7 bases, leaving 8 bases of the junction unmatched. The CDR3 covers 14 residues. Germline CDR1 is MNHNS and CDR2 is SASEGT. The CDR3 DNA follows: TGTGCCAGCATGGACAGGCCTGTGCACACTGAAGCTTTCTTT. Translating gives CASMDRPVHTEAFF.

The J gene is TRBJ2-5, the V gene TRBV7-3; 10 nucleotides line up with TRBD2. V lost 2 bases to trimming and J lost 2 bases; unmatched junction nucleotides: 5. The CDR3 is made up of 16 amino acids. The germline V gene has CDR1 SGHTA and CDR2 FQGTGA. DNA of the CDR3: TGTGCCAGCAGCTTACGTAGCGGGGGGACTCAAGAGACCCAGTACTTC. As protein: CASSLRSGGTQETQYF.

V is TRBV6-5 and J is TRBJ1-1, with a tentative D call TRBD1 (6 bases). This CDR3 contains 14 residues. Germline V gene sequence: CDR1 MNHEY, CDR2 SVGAGI. V lost 2 bases and J 3 bases, leaving 10 bases between the germline ends. CDR3 sequence: CASSYKGDYTEAFF. CDR3 DNA: TGTGCCAGCAGTTACAAGGGGGATTACACTGAAGCTTTCTTT.

This chain links TRBV6-6 with TRBJ2-5; the match to TRBD2 covers 8 bases. Germline V CDR1 and CDR2: MNHNY, SVGAGI (reference sequence). The CDR3 covers 14 residues. Losses at the gene ends were 3 bases for V and 3 bases for J; bases not matched to a gene: 3. This CDR3 is CASSYNSGKETQYF. CDR3 coding DNA: TGTGCCAGCAGTTATAATAGCGGGAAAGAGACCCAGTACTTC.